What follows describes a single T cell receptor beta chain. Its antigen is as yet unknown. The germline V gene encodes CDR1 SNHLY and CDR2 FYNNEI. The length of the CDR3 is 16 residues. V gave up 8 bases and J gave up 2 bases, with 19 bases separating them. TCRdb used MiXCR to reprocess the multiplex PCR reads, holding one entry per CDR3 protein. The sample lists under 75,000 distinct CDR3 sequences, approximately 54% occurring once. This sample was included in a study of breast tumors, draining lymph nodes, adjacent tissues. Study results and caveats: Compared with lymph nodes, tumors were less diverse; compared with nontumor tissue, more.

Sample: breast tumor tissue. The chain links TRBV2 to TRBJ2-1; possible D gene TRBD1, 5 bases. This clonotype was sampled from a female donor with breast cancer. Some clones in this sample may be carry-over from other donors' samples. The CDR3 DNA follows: TGTGCCAGCGTTGACAGTCTTGGATTCCCCTACAATGAGCAGTTCTTC. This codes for CASVDSLGFPYNEQFF.